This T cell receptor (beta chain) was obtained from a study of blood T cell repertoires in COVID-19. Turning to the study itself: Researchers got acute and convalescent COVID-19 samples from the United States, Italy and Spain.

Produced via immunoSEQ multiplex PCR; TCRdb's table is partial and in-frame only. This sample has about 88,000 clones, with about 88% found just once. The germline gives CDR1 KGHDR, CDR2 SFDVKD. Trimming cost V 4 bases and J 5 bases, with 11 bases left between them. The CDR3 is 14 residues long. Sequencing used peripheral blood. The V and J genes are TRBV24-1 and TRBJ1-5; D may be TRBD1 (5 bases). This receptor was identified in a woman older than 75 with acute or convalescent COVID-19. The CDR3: CATSDSREYQPQHF. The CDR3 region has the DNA TGTGCCACCAGTGACAGCAGGGAATATCAGCCCCAGCATTTT.